This T cell receptor beta chain was recorded in a study of Ad26.COV2.S vaccination and SARS-CoV-2 variants. In the study overall: In the COV1001 trial, the donor was in the Ad26.COV2.S arm. Ad26.COV2.S, an intramuscular injection, was given once or twice 56 days apart.

J gave up 6 bases and V 1 base, and 5 bases lay outside the gene matches. CDR1 SGHDN and CDR2 FVKESK come from the germline V gene. The CDR3 contains 14 residues. Points from the study as a whole: Non-spike TCR breadth showed similarity between vaccine and placebo recipients.

Some clones are missing from TCRdb's copy, which holds only in-frame ones; the method was immunoSEQ multiplex PCR. Of around 450,000 clones listed, about 88% are singletons. Treatment denoted: some 20 received Ad26.COV2.S at low or high dose, single or two shots; several received placebo; per-sample allocation not given. Sampling happened 63 days after the first vaccine or placebo injection. Boston hosted the donor, who was an adult aged 18-55 years. On this clone itself: Its target is not known.

The chain carries TRBV14 and TRBJ1-2, with 7 bases fitting TRBD1. Source: peripheral blood, taken in a trial of Ad26.COV2.S vaccine versus placebo. The receptor's source is a person between 18 and 60 years old who received the Ad26.COV2.S COVID-19 vaccine or a placebo. CDR3 amino acids: CASSQGGTADGYTF. DNA of the CDR3: TGTGCCAGCAGCCAAGGGGGGACAGCGGATGGCTACACCTTC.